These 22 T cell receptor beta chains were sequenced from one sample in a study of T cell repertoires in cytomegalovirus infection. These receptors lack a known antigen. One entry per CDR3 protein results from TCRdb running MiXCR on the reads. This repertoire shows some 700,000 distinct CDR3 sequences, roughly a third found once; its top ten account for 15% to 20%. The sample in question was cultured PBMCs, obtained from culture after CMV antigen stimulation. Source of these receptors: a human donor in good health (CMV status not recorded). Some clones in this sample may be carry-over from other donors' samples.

The CDR3 sequence: CASSLAWGFGETEAFF. The DNA of the CDR3 is TGTGCCAGCAGCCTAGCTTGGGGTTTCGGGGAAACTGAAGCTTTCTTT. The chain has TRBV11-2 and TRBJ1-1; D call uncertain. CDR1 is SGHAT, CDR2 FQNNGV, per germline. This CDR3 is built from 16 residues. Trimming took 5 bases from V and 5 from J, leaving 21 bases between them.

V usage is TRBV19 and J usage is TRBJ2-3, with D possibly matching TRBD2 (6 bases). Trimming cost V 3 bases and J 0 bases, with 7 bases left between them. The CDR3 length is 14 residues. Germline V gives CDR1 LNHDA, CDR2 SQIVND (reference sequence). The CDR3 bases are TGTGCCAGTAGTATCCGGGGGAGCACAGATACGCAGTATTTT. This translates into CASSIRGSTDTQYF.

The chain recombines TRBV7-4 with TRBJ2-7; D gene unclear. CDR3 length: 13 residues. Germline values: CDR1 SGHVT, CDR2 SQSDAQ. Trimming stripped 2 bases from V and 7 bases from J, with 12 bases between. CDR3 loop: CASSLIRSDEQYF. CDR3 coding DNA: TGTGCCAGCAGCTTAATAAGATCTGATGAGCAGTACTTC.

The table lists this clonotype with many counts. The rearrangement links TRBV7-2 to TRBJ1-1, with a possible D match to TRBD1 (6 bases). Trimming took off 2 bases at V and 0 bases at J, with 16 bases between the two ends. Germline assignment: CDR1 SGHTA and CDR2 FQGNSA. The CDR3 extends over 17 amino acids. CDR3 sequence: CASSLRWDNLLNTEAFF. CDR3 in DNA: TGTGCCAGCAGCTTAAGATGGGACAACCTTCTGAACACTGAAGCTTTCTTT.

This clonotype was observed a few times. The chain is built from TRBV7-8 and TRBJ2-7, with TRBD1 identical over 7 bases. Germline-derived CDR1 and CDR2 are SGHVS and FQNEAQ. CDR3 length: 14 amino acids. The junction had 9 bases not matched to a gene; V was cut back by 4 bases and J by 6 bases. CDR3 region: CASSWTLRGPEQYF. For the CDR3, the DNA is TGTGCCAGCAGCTGGACGCTGAGGGGGCCCGAGCAGTACTTC.

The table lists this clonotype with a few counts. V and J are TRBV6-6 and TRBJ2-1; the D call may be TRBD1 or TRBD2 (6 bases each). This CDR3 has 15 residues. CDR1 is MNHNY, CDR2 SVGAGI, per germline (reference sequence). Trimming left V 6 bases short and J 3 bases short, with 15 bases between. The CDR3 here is CASRLLGGGYNEQFF. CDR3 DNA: TGTGCCAGCAGACTGTTAGGAGGGGGCTACAATGAGCAGTTCTTC.

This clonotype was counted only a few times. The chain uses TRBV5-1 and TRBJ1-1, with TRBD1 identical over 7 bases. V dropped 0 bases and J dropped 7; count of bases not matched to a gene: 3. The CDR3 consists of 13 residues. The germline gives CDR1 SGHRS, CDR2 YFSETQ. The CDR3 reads CASSLGGTDEAFF. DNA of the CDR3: TGCGCCAGCAGCTTGGGGGGGACAGATGAAGCTTTCTTT.

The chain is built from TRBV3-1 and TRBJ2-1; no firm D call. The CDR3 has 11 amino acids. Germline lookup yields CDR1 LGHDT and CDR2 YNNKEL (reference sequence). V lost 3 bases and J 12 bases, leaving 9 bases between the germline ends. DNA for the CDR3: TGTGCCAGCAGCCACTCCGTCCTGCAGTTCTTC. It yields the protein CASSHSVLQFF.

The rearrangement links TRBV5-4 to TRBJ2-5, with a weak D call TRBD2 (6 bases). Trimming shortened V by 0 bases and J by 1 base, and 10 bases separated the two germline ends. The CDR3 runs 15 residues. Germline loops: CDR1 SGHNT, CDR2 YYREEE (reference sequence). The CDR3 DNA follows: TGTGCCAGCAGCTTGGTGGGGGACTTCCAAGAGACCCAGTACTTC. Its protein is CASSLVGDFQETQYF.

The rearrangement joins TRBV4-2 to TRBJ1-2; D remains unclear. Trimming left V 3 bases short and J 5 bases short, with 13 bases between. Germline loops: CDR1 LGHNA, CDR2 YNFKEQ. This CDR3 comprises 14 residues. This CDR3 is CASSQTAEIYGYTF. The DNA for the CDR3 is TGTGCCAGCAGCCAGACGGCGGAAATATATGGCTACACCTTC.

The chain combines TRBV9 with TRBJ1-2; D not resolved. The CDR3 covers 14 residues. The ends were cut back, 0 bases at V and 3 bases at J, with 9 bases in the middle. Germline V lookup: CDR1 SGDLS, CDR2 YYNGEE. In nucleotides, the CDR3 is TGTGCCAGCAGCGTAGGGCAGGTCGACTATGGCTACACCTTC. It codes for CASSVGQVDYGYTF.

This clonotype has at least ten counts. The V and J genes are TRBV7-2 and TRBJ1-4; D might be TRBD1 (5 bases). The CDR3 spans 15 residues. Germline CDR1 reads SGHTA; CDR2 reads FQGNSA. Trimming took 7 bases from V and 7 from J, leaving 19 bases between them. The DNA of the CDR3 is TGTGCCAGCAAGAGGTTGGGGACCACGGGTGAAAAACTGTTTTTT. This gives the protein CASKRLGTTGEKLFF.

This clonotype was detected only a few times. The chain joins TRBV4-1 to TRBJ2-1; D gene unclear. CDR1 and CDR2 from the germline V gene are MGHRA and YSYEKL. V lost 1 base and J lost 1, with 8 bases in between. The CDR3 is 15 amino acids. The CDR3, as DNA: TGCGCCAGCAGCCAAGTGGTCGGTTCCTACAATGAGCAGTTCTTC. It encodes CASSQVVGSYNEQFF.

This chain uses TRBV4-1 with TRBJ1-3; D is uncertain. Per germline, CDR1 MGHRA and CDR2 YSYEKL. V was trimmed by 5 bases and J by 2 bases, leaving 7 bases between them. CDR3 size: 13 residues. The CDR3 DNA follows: TGCGCCAGCAGCGGTCTAGCTGGAAACACCATATATTTT. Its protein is CASSGLAGNTIYF.

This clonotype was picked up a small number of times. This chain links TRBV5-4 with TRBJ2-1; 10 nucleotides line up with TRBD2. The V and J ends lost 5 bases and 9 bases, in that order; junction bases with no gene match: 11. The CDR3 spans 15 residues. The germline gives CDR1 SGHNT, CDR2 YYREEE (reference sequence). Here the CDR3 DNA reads TGTGCCAGCAGACCCGGACTAGCGGATGTCAGTGAGCAGTTCTTC. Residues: CASRPGLADVSEQFF.

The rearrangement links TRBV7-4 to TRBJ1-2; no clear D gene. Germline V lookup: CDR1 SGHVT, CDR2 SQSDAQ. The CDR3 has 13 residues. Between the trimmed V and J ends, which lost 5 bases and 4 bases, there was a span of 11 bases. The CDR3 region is CASSGGRSYGYTF. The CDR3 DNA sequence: TGTGCCAGCAGCGGAGGTAGGAGCTATGGCTACACCTTC.

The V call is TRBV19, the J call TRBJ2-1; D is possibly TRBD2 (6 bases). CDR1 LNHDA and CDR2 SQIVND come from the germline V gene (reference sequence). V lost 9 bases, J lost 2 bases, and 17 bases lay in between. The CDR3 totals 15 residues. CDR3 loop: CASSRGRPTYNEQFF. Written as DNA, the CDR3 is TGTGCCAGCAGTCGGGGGAGGCCTACCTACAATGAGCAGTTCTTC.

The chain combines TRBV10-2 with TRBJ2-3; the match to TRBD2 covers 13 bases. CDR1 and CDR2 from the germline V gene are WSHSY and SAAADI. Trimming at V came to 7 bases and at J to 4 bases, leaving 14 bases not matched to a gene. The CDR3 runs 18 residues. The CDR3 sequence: CASKTSGRYPQPPDTQYF. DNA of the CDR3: TGCGCCAGCAAGACTAGCGGGAGGTACCCCCAACCCCCAGATACGCAGTATTTT.

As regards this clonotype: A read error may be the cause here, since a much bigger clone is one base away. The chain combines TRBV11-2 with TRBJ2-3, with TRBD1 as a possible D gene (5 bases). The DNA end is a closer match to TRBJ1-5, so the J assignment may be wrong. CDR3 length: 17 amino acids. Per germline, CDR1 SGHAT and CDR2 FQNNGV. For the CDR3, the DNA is TGTGCCAGCAGCTTAACGTCTTTGCGGTTAGCGGGGGATACGCAGCATTTT. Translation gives CASSLTSLRLAGDTQHF.

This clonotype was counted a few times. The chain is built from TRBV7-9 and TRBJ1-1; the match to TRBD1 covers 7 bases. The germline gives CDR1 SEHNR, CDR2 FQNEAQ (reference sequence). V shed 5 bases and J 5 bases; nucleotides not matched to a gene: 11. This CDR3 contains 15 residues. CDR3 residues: CASSPHRGVMTEAFF. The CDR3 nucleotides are TGTGCCAGCAGCCCGCACAGGGGAGTAATGACTGAAGCTTTCTTT. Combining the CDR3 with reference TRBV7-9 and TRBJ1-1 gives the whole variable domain DTGVSQNPRHKITKRGQNVTFRCDPISEHNRLYWYRQTLGQGPEFLTYFQNEAQLEKSRLLSDRFSAERPKGSFSTLEIQRTEQGDSAMYLCASSPHRGVMTEAFFGQGTRLTVV.

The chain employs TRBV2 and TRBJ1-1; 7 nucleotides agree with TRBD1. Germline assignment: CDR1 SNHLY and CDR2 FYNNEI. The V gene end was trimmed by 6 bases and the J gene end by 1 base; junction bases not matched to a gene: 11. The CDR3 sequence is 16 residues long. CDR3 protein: CASRSGQTPRNTEAFF. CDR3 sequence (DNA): TGTGCCAGCAGGTCGGGACAGACACCGAGGAACACTGAAGCTTTCTTT.

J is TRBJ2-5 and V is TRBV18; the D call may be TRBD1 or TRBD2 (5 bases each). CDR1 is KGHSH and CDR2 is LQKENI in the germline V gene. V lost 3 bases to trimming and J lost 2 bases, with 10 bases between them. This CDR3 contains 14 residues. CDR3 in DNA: TGTGCCAGCTCACCGGGACCAATACAAGAGACCCAGTACTTC. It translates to CASSPGPIQETQYF. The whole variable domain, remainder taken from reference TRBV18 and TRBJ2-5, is NAGVMQNPRHLVRRRGQEARLRCSPMKGHSHVYWYRQLPEEGLKFMVYLQKENIIDESGMPKERFSAEFPKEGPSILRIQQVVRGDSAAYFCASSPGPIQETQYFGPGTRLLVL.